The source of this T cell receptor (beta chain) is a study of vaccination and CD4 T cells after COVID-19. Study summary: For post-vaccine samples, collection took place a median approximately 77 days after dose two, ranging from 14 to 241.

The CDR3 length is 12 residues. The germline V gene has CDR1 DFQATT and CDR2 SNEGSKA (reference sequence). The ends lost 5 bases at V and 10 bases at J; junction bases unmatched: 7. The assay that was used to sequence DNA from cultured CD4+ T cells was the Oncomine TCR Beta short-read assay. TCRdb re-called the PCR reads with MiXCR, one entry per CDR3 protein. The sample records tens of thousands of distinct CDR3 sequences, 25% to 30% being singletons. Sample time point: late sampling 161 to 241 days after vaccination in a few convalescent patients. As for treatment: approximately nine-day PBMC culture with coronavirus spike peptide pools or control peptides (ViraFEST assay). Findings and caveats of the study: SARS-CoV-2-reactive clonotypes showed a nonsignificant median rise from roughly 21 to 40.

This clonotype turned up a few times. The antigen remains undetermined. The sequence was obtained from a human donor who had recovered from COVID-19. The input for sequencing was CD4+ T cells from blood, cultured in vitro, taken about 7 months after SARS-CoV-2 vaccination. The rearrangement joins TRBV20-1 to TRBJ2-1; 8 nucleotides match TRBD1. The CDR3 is CSASDRVEEQFF. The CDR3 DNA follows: TGCAGTGCTTCGGACAGGGTTGAAGAGCAGTTCTTC.